What follows describes a single TCR beta chain. Repertoires were generated with immunoSEQ multiplex PCR, while TCRdb's copy carries only in-frame clones and drops some. Of about 53,000 clones in the sample, around 84% were seen once. These data are taken from a study of OX40 agonist ivuxolimab in advanced cancers. Trimming cost V 4 bases and J 9 bases; bases outside gene matches: 12. This CDR3 comprises 16 residues. Germline V gene sequence: CDR1 SGHVS, CDR2 FQNEAQ. The chain couples TRBV7-8 to TRBJ2-5, with 12 bases fitting TRBD2. This receptor was obtained from an adult with an advanced solid tumor such as melanoma, head and neck, liver or kidney cancer. The input for sequencing was CD4+ or CD8+ T cells sorted from blood, taken in a trial of the OX40 agonist ivuxolimab. The CDR3 loop is CASSSRRLAGEFSQYF. CDR3 bases: TGTGCCAGCAGCTCTCGGCGACTAGCGGGGGAGTTTTCCCAGTACTTC.